This T cell receptor (beta chain) was captured in a study of blood T cell repertoires in COVID-19. Study-level background: The United States, Italy and Spain supplied acute and convalescent COVID-19 samples. PBMCs, B-cell-depleted T cells, or T cells were the source of the cDNA or gDNA that made up the material.

Original methodology: Quantification of nucleated cells was approximated via reference gene primer amplification. Assay used: immunoSEQ multiplex PCR; TCRdb lists only in-frame clones, some missing. V and J calls and clone size are given by that table; D and trimming were obtained from the DNA. The table has roughly 150,000 clones, 70% to 90% seen once. The CDR3 has 18 residues. Deletions cut 0 bases from V and 2 bases from J, with 17 bases between. Per the germline V gene, CDR1 is SNHLY and CDR2 is FYNNEI. The receptor was derived from a man aged 55-75 years with acute or convalescent COVID-19. The chain joins TRBV2 to TRBJ1-5, with a possible D match to TRBD1 (5 bases). The specimen was peripheral blood. CDR3 bases: TGTGCCAGCAGTGAAGCGCGCGGGGCGGGCTTTCGCAATCAGCCCCAGCATTTT. Translation gives CASSEARGAGFRNQPQHF.